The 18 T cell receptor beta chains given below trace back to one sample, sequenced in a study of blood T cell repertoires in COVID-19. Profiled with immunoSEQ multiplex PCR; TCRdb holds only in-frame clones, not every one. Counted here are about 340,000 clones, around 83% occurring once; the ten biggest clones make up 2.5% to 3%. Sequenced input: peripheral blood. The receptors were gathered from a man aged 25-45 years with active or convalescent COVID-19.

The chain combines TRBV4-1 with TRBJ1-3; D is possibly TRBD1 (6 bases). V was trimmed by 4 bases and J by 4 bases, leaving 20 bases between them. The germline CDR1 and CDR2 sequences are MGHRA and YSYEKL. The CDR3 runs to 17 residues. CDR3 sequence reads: CASSRQGLKGRGNTIYF. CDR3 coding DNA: TGCGCCAGCAGCCGGCAGGGGCTCAAGGGAAGGGGAAACACCATATATTTT.

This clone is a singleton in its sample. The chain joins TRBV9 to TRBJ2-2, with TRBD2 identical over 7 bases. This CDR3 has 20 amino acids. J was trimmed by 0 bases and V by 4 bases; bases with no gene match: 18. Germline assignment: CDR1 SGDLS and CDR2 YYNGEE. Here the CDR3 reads CASSPSLAHFKITNTGELFF. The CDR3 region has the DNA TGTGCCAGCAGCCCATCACTAGCGCACTTTAAAATAACGAACACCGGGGAGCTGTTTTTT.

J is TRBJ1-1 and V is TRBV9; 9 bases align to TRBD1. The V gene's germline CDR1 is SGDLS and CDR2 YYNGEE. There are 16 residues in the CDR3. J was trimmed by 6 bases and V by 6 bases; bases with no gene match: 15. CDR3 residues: CASKDYRDREGSEAFF. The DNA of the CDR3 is TGTGCCAGCAAAGATTACCGGGACAGGGAGGGTTCTGAAGCTTTCTTT.

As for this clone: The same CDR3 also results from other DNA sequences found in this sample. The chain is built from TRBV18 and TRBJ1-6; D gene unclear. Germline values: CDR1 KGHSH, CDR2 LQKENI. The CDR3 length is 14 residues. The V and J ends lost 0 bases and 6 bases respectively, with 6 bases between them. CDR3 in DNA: TGTGCCAGCTCACCACCGACTCTTAATTCACCCCTCCACTTT. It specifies CASSPPTLNSPLHF. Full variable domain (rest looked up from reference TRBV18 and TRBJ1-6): NAGVMQNPRHLVRRRGQEARLRCSPMKGHSHVYWYRQLPEEGLKFMVYLQKENIIDESGMPKERFSAEFPKEGPSILRIQQVVRGDSAAYFCASSPPTLNSPLHFGNGTRLTVT.

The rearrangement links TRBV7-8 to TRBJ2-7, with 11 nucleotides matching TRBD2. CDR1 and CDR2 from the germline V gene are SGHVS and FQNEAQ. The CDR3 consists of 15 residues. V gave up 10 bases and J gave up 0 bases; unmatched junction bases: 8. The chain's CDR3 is CATTGGTSGSYEQYF. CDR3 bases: TGTGCCACCACTGGGGGGACTAGCGGCTCCTACGAGCAGTACTTC.

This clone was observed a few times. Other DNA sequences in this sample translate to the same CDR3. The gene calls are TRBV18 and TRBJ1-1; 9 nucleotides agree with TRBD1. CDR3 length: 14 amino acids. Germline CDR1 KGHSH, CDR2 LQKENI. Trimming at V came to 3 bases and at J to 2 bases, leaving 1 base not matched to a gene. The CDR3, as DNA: TGTGCCAGCTCACCGGACAGGGGTAACACTGAAGCTTTCTTT. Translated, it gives CASSPDRGNTEAFF.

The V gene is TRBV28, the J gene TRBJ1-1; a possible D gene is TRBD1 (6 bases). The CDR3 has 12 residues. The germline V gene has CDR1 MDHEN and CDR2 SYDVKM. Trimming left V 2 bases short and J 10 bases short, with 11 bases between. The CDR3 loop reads CASSLNQGTAFF. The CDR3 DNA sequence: TGTGCCAGCAGTTTAAATCAGGGGACAGCTTTCTTT.

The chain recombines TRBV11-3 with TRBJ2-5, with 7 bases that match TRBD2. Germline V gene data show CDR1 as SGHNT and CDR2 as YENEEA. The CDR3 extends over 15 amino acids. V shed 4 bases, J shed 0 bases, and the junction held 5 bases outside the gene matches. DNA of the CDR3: TGTGCCAGCAGCTATTTCGCGGGGGACCAAGAGACCCAGTACTTC. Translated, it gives CASSYFAGDQETQYF.

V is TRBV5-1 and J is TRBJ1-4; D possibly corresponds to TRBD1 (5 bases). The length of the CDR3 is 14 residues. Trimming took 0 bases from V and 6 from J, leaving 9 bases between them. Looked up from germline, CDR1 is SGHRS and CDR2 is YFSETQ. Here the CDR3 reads CASSLAGLYEKLFF. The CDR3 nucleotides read TGCGCCAGCAGCTTGGCGGGACTGTATGAAAAACTGTTTTTT.

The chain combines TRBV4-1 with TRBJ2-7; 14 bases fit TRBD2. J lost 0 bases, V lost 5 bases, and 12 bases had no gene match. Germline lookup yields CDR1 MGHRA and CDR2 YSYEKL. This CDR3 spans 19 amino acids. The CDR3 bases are TGCGCCAGCAGCGGGAAGTGGACTAGCGGGAGGACTACCTCCTACGAGCAGTACTTC. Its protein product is CASSGKWTSGRTTSYEQYF.

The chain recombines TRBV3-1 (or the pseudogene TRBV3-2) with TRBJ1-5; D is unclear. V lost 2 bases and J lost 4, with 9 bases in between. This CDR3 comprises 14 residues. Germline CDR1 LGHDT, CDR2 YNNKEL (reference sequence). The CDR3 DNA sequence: TGTGCCAGCAGCCAACAGGTTGGTAATCAGCCCCAGCATTTT. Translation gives CASSQQVGNQPQHF.

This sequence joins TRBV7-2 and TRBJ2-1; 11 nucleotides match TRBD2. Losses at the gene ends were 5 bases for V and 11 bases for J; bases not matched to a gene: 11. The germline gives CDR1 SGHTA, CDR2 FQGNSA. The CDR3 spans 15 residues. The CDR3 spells CASSPLAGVRRQQFF. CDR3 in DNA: TGTGCCAGCAGCCCACTAGCGGGGGTTCGCCGGCAGCAGTTCTTC.

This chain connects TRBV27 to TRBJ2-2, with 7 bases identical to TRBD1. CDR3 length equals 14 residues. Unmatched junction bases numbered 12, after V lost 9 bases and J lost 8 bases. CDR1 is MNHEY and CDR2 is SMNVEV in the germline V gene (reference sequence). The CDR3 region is CARKTGELTGELFF. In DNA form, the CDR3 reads TGTGCCAGAAAAACAGGGGAGTTGACGGGGGAGCTGTTTTTT.

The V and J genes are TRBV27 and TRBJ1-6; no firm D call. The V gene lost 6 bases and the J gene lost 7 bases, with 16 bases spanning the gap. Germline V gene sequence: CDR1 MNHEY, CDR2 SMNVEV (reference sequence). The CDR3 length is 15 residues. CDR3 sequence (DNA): TGTGCCAGCAGAACATTTTTGTCTTCGAATTCACCCCTCCACTTT. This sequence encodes CASRTFLSSNSPLHF.

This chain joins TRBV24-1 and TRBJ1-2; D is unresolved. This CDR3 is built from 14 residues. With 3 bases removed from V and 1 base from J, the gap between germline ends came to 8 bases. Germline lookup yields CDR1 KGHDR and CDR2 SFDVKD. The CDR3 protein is CATSDQGVNYGYTF. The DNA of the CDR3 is TGTGCCACCAGTGATCAAGGAGTTAACTATGGCTACACCTTC.

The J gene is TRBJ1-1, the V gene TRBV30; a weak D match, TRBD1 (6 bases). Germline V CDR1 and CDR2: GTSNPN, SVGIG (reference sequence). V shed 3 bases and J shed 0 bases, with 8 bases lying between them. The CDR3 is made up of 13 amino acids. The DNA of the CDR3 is TGTGCCTGGAGAGAGGGGGTGAACACTGAAGCTTTCTTT. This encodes CAWREGVNTEAFF.

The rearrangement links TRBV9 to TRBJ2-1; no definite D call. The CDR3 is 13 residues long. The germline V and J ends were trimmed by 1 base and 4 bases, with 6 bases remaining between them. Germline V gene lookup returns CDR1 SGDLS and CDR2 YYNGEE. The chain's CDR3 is CASSVRAYNEQFF. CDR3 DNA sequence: TGTGCCAGCAGCGTAAGAGCGTACAATGAGCAGTTCTTC.

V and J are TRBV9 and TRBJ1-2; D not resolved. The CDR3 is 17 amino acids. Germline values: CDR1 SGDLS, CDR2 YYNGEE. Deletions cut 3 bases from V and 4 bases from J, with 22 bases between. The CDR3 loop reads CASSEERITRRIYGYTF. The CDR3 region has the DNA TGTGCCAGCAGCGAAGAGAGAATTACTAGACGGATCTATGGCTACACCTTC.